The T cell receptor beta chain described here comes from a study of radiotherapy plus CTLA-4 blockade in lung cancer. In germline, CDR1 is SGHRS, CDR2 YFSETQ. This CDR3 has 15 amino acids. V was shortened by 0 bases and J by 4 bases, with 13 bases between the two germline ends. Measured with immunoSEQ multiplex PCR; TCRdb has only the in-frame clones, and not every one. The data contain tens of thousands of clones, around 80% of them singletons. The specimen comprised peripheral blood, sampled from a patient treated with radiotherapy plus ipilimumab. The genes are TRBV5-1 and TRBJ2-5; D gene ambiguous. The sequence came from a human donor with non-small cell lung cancer who had a partial response to radiotherapy plus ipilimumab. The CDR3 protein is CASSLESPSVETQYF. The CDR3 DNA is TGCGCCAGCAGCTTGGAGAGTCCGAGCGTAGAGACCCAGTACTTC.